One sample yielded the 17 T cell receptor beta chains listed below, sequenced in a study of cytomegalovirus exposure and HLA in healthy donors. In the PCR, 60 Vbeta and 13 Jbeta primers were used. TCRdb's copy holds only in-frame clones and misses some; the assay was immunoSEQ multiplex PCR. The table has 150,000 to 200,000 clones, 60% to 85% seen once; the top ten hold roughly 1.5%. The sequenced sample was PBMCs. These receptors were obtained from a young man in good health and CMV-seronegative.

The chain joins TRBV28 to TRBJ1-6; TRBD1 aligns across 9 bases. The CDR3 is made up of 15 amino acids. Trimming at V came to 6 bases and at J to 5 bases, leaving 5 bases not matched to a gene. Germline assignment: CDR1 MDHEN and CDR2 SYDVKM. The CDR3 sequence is CASRDTGGNNSPLHF. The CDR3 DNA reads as TGTGCCAGCAGGGATACAGGGGGCAATAATTCACCCCTCCACTTT.

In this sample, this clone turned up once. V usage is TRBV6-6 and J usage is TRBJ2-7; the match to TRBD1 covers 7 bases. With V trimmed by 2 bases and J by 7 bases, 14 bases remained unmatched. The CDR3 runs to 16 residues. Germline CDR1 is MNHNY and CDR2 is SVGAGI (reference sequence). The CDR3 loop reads CASSYPRHTSRGEQYF. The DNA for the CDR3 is TGTGCCAGCAGTTACCCCCGACACACCAGCAGGGGGGAGCAGTACTTC.

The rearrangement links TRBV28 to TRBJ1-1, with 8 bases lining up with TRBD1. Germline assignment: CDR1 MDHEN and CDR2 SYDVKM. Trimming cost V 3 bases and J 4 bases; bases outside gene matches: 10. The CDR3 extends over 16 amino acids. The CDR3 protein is CASSFRQGAIPTEAFF. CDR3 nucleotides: TGTGCCAGCAGTTTTCGGCAGGGGGCGATACCCACTGAAGCTTTCTTT. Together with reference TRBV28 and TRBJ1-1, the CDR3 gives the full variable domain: DVKVTQSSRYLVKRTGEKVFLECVQDMDHENMFWYRQDPGLGLRLIYFSYDVKMKEKGDIPEGYSVSREKKERFSLILESASTNQTSMYLCASSFRQGAIPTEAFFGQGTRLTVV.

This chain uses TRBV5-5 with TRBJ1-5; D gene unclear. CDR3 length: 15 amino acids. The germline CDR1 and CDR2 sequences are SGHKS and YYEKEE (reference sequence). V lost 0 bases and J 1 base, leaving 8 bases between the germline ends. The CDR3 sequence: CASSLGPGSNQPQHF. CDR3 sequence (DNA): TGTGCCAGCAGCTTGGGGCCGGGGAGCAATCAGCCCCAGCATTTT. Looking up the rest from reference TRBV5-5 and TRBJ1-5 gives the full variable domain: DAGVTQSPTHLIKTRGQQVTLRCSPISGHKSVSWYQQVLGQGPQFIFQYYEKEERGRGNFPDRFSARQFPNYSSELNVNALLLGDSALYLCASSLGPGSNQPQHFGDGTRLSIL.

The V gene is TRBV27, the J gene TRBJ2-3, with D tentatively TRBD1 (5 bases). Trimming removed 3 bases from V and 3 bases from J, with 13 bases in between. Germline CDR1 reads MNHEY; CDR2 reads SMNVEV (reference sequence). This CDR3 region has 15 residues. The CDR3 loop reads CASSFWGQGTDTQYF. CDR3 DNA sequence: TGTGCCAGCAGTTTTTGGGGCCAAGGGACAGATACGCAGTATTTT.

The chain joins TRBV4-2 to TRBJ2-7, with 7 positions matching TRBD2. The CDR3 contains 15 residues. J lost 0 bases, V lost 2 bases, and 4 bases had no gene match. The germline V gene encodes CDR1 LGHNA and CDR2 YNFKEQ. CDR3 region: CASSQTGGSSYEQYF. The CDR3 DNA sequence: TGTGCCAGCAGCCAAACGGGGGGAAGCTCCTACGAGCAGTACTTC.

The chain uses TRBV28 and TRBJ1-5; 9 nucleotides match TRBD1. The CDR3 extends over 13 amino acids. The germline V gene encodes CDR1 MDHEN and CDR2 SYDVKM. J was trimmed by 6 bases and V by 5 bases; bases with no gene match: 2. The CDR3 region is CASSGTGSQPQHF. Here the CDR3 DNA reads TGTGCCAGCAGTGGGACAGGGAGTCAGCCCCAGCATTTT. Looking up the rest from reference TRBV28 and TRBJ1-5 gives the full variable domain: DVKVTQSSRYLVKRTGEKVFLECVQDMDHENMFWYRQDPGLGLRLIYFSYDVKMKEKGDIPEGYSVSREKKERFSLILESASTNQTSMYLCASSGTGSQPQHFGDGTRLSIL.

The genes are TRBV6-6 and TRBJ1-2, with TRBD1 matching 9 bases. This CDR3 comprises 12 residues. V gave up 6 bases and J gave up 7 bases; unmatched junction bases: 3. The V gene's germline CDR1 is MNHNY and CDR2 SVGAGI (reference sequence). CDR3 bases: TGTGCCAGCAGACAGGGGGCGGGTGGCTACACCTTC. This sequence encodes CASRQGAGGYTF.

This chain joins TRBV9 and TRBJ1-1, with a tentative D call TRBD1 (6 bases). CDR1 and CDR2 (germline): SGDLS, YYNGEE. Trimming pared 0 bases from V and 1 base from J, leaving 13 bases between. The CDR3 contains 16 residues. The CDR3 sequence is CASSVVQGIPNTEAFF. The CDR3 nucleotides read TGTGCCAGCAGCGTAGTGCAGGGGATCCCGAACACTGAAGCTTTCTTT.

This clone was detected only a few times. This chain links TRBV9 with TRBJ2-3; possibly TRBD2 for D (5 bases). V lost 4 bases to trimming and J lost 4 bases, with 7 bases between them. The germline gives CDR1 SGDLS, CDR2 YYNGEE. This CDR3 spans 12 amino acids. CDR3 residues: CASSPGADTQYF. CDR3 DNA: TGTGCCAGCAGCCCCGGGGCAGATACGCAGTATTTT.

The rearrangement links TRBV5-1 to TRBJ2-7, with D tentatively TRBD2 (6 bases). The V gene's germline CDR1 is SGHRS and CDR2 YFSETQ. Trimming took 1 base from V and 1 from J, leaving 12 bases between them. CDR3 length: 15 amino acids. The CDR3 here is CASSLQEGPSYEQYF. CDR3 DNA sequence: TGCGCCAGCAGCTTGCAGGAGGGTCCGTCCTACGAGCAGTACTTC.

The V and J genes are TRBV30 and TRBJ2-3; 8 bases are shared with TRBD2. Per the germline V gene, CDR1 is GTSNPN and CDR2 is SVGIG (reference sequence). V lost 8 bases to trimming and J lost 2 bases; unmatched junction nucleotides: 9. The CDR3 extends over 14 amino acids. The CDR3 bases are TGTGCCCGGGGGGGGCGGGGGGCCACAGATACGCAGTATTTT. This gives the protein CARGGRGATDTQYF.

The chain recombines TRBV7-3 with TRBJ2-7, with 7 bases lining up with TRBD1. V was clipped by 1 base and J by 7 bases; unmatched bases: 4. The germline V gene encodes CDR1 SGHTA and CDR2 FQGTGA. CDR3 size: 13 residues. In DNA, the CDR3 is TGTGCCAGCAGCTTAAACAGGGGTTGGGAGCAGTACTTC. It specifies CASSLNRGWEQYF.

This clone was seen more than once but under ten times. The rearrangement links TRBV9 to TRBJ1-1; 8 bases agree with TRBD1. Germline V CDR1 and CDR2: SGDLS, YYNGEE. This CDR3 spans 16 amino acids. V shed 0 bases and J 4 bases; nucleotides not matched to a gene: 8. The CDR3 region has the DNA TGTGCCAGCAGCGTAGTGGCGCAGGGGGCGAGCACTGAAGCTTTCTTT. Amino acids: CASSVVAQGASTEAFF. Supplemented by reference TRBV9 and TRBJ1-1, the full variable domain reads DSGVTQTPKHLITATGQRVTLRCSPRSGDLSVYWYQQSLDQGLQFLIQYYNGEERAKGNILERFSAQQFPDLHSELNLSSLELGDSALYFCASSVVAQGASTEAFFGQGTRLTVV.

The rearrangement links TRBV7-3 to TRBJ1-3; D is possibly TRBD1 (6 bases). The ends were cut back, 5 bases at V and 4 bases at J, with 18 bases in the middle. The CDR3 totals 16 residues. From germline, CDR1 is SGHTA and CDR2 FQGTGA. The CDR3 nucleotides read TGTGCCAGCAGCCCTACCCCAGGGGAACCCGGAAACACCATATATTTT. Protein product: CASSPTPGEPGNTIYF.

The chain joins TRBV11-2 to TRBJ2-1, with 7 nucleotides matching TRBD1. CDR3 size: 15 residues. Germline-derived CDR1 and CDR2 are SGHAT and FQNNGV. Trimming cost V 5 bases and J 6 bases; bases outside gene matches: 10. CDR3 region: CASSPLTGTANEQFF. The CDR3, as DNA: TGTGCCAGCAGCCCATTAACCGGGACAGCCAATGAGCAGTTCTTC.

CDR3 region: CASSPTTGTHTNEKLFF. In nucleotides, the CDR3 is TGTGCCAGCAGCCCCACGACAGGGACTCATACAAATGAAAAACTGTTTTTT. The chain carries TRBV14 and TRBJ1-4; TRBD1 aligns across 7 bases. This CDR3 is 17 amino acids long. Germline lookup yields CDR1 SGHDN and CDR2 FVKESK. V shed 4 bases, J shed 5 bases, and the junction held 13 bases outside the gene matches. The complete variable domain, with remaining parts taken from reference TRBV14 and TRBJ1-4, reads EAGVTQFPSHSVIEKGQTVTLRCDPISGHDNLYWYRRVMGKEIKFLLHFVKESKQDESGMPNNRFLAERTGGTYSTLKVQPAELEDSGVYFCASSPTTGTHTNEKLFFGSGTQLSVL.